This entry lists 16 T cell receptor beta chains sequenced from one sample in a study of blood T cells in healthy people across ages. With a J-beta primer mix and a sample-barcoded 5' primer, a second PCR ran about 7 to 12 cycles. TCRdb used MiXCR to reprocess the 5' RACE reads, holding one entry per CDR3 protein. Of 600,000 or so distinct CDR3 sequences in the sample, around 48% were seen once. The sequencing input was blood. The receptors were gathered from a man at least 80 years old in good health.

V usage is TRBV20-1 and J usage is TRBJ2-3; 12 positions agree with TRBD2. The CDR3 spans 15 residues. CDR1 and CDR2 (germline): DFQATT, SNEGSKA (reference sequence). Trimming cost V 6 bases and J 6 bases; bases outside gene matches: 10. The CDR3 nucleotides are TGCAGTGCGGGCGATACCGGGACTAGCGGGGATACGCAGTATTTT. This encodes CSAGDTGTSGDTQYF.

V gene TRBV7-2 combines with J gene TRBJ1-2; a possible D gene is TRBD1 (6 bases). This CDR3 has 15 amino acids. Between the trimmed V and J ends, which lost 5 bases and 2 bases, there was a span of 15 bases. Looked up from germline, CDR1 is SGHTA and CDR2 is FQGNSA. The CDR3 region is CASSRAAGANYGYTF. The CDR3 DNA reads TGTGCCAGCAGCCGGGCGGCAGGGGCCAACTATGGCTACACCTTC.

This clonotype has a handful of counts. V is TRBV12-3 or TRBV12-4 and J is TRBJ1-6, with TRBD1 matching 7 bases. The CDR3 has 14 residues. Trimming took 4 bases from V and 10 from J; bases not matched to a gene: 7. In DNA, the CDR3 is TGTGCCAGCAGTTCTTGGACAGGCAGATCACCCCTCCACTTT. This encodes CASSSWTGRSPLHF.

This clonotype showed up just once. Given a much more abundant clone one base away, this may be a read error. The chain employs TRBV29-1 and TRBJ2-1, with D possibly TRBD1 on 6 matching bases. The J call may be wrong; the DNA end is better matched by TRBJ2-7. The CDR3 is 14 residues long. Germline-derived CDR1 and CDR2 are SQVTM and ANQGSEA. CDR3 bases: TGCAGCGTCGGACAGACCAGCTCCTACAATGAGCAGTACTTC. It encodes CSVGQTSSYNEQYF.

This clonotype was picked up many times. V gene TRBV6-6 combines with J gene TRBJ2-7, with 12 bases aligning to TRBD2. V shed 5 bases and J 4 bases; nucleotides not matched to a gene: 9. The CDR3 has 16 residues. Germline lookup yields CDR1 MNHNY and CDR2 SVGAGI (reference sequence). In DNA, the CDR3 is TGTGCCAGCAGTCGTTCTAGCGGGGGGGCCGGGTACGAGCAGTACTTC. It translates to CASSRSSGGAGYEQYF.

In DNA form, the CDR3 reads TGTGCCAGCTCACCTGGGGTAGGAGCGGGAGCCTACGAGCAGTACTTC. This encodes CASSPGVGAGAYEQYF. The gene calls are TRBV18 and TRBJ2-5; TRBD2 matches 8 bases. The J call is uncertain, as TRBJ2-7 better fits the DNA end. The germline V gene encodes CDR1 KGHSH and CDR2 LQKENI. The CDR3 is made up of 16 amino acids.

The chain carries TRBV30 and TRBJ1-1; possibly TRBD1 for D (5 bases). The germline V and J ends were trimmed by 4 bases and 5 bases, with 14 bases remaining between them. The CDR3 length is 13 residues. The germline V gene has CDR1 GTSNPN and CDR2 SVGIG (reference sequence). In DNA form, the CDR3 reads TGTGCCTGGACGAGCCATGGGGGGACTGAAGCTTTCTTT. It is translated as CAWTSHGGTEAFF.

There are a few counts of this clonotype. The gene calls are TRBV5-1 and TRBJ2-1; D is ambiguous. V lost 4 bases and J lost 0, with 11 bases in between. Germline V CDR1 and CDR2: SGHRS, YFSETQ. The CDR3 is 15 amino acids. The CDR3 sequence: CASSHTRGSYNEQFF. The CDR3 DNA is TGCGCCAGCAGCCACACGAGAGGCTCCTACAATGAGCAGTTCTTC.

The V and J genes are TRBV3-1 and TRBJ1-1; D might be TRBD1 (6 bases). Germline V gene lookup returns CDR1 LGHDT and CDR2 YNNKEL (reference sequence). The CDR3 consists of 16 residues. V lost 1 base and J lost 1, with 13 bases in between. CDR3 DNA: TGTGCCAGCAGCCAAGTGACAGGAGGGGCGAACACTGAAGCTTTCTTT. This encodes CASSQVTGGANTEAFF.

This clonotype was observed a few times. The rearrangement uses TRBV7-2 and TRBJ2-1, with unresolved D. This CDR3 comprises 15 residues. CDR1 SGHTA and CDR2 FQGNSA come from the germline V gene. Trimming stripped 1 base from V and 2 bases from J, with 9 bases between. CDR3 in DNA: TGTGCCAGCAGCTTAGAAGCGACCCCCTACAATGAGCAGTTCTTC. Amino acid sequence: CASSLEATPYNEQFF.

The V call is TRBV20-1, the J call TRBJ2-2; unclear D gene. Germline V gene lookup returns CDR1 DFQATT and CDR2 SNEGSKA (reference sequence). The CDR3 has 14 residues. V was clipped by 3 bases and J by 1 base, with 9 bases between them. DNA for the CDR3: TGCAGTGCTAGTCTTCAGAAGAACACCGGGGAGCTGTTTTTT. Encoded protein: CSASLQKNTGELFF.

The V call is TRBV7-2, the J call TRBJ2-4; D remains unclear. The J call may be faulty, since TRBJ2-7 better matches the DNA end. CDR1 is SGHTA and CDR2 is FQGNSA in the germline V gene. The CDR3 sequence is 14 residues long. In DNA form, the CDR3 reads TGTGCCAGCAGCTTAGCGCATCAGACCTACGAGCAGTACTTC. Protein sequence: CASSLAHQTYEQYF.

The V and J genes are TRBV4-3 and TRBJ1-2, with a tentative D call TRBD1 (6 bases). V was clipped by 3 bases and J by 6 bases, with 14 bases between them. Per the germline V gene, CDR1 is LGHNA and CDR2 is YSLEER. The CDR3 sequence is 14 residues long. The CDR3 protein is CASSHPGGSDGYTF. The CDR3 DNA follows: TGCGCCAGCAGCCACCCGGGGGGCTCAGATGGCTACACCTTC.

The rearrangement uses TRBV3-1 and TRBJ1-4, with 10 bases that match TRBD1. Germline V gene sequence: CDR1 LGHDT, CDR2 YNNKEL (reference sequence). This CDR3 spans 12 amino acids. Unmatched junction bases numbered 4, after V lost 4 bases and J lost 14 bases. Written as DNA, the CDR3 is TGTGCCAGCAGCCCAGGGACAGGGGACCTGTTTTTT. The encoded protein is CASSPGTGDLFF.

This clonotype was counted at least ten times. The CDR3 spells CASSLQNYGYTF. The CDR3 DNA is TGTGCCAGCAGCTTACAGAACTATGGCTACACCTTC. V usage is TRBV7-8 and J usage is TRBJ1-2; D remains ambiguous. This CDR3 region has 12 residues. V lost 2 bases and J 2 bases, leaving 3 bases between the germline ends. Germline CDR1 is SGHVS and CDR2 is FQNEAQ. Complete variable domain (other parts from reference TRBV7-8 and TRBJ1-2): GAGVSQSPRYKVAKRGQDVALRCDPISGHVSLFWYQQALGQGPEFLTYFQNEAQLDKSGLPSDRFFAERPEGSVSTLKIQRTQQEDSAVYLCASSLQNYGYTFGSGTRLTVV.

This clonotype was seen only a few times. V and J are TRBV4-2 and TRBJ1-2; no definite D call. The CDR3 runs to 14 residues. Germline V gene lookup returns CDR1 LGHNA and CDR2 YNFKEQ. V lost 6 bases, J lost 0 bases, and 11 bases lay in between. In nucleotides, the CDR3 is TGTGCCAGCAGTATAACAGATTCTAACTATGGCTACACCTTC. Its translation is CASSITDSNYGYTF.